Listed below are T cell receptor beta chains from one sample, sequenced in a study of blood T cell repertoires in COVID-19. Assay used: immunoSEQ multiplex PCR; TCRdb lists only in-frame clones, some missing. The data contain some 380,000 clones, more than 70% of them seen just once; the ten biggest clones take up 1.3%. The sequencing input was PBMCs or T cells enriched from blood (not recorded which). Receptors originate from a man aged 30 to 39 who had recovered from COVID-19. Each CDR3 is given with its conserved first and last residue. D genes are given only for firm matches. Only some rows state a clone size, as once, few, many or a class for expanded clones.

NA	TRBV14	NA	TRBJ1-3	CASSQGQYGTVSGNTIYF	TGTGCCAGCAGCCAAGGACAATATGGCACAGTATCCGGAAACACCATATATTTT
few	TRBV11-2	NA	TRBJ2-3	CASSLDQSTDTQYF	TGTGCCAGCAGCTTAGATCAGAGCACAGATACGCAGTATTTT
NA	TRBV4-3	NA	TRBJ2-3	CASSLIEGGVGDTQYF	TGCGCCAGCAGCCTGATAGAGGGGGGGGTTGGAGATACGCAGTATTTT
NA	TRBV11-2	NA	TRBJ1-5	CASSLDLGVNQPQHF	TGTGCCAGCAGCTTAGATCTCGGGGTCAATCAGCCCCAGCATTTT
NA	TRBV12-3/TRBV12-4	NA	TRBJ1-6	CASSPGHESPLHF	TGTGCCAGCAGCCCGGGACATGAATCACCCCTCCACTTT
NA	TRBV10-2	NA	TRBJ2-7	CASSPAQGDEQYF	TGCGCCAGCAGTCCGGCACAGGGAGACGAGCAGTACTTC
NA	TRBV6-5	NA	TRBJ2-7	CASYPKGEGYEQYF	TGTGCCAGTTACCCCAAGGGGGAAGGGTACGAGCAGTACTTC
NA	TRBV5-1	NA	TRBJ2-7	CASSTQTGLYEQYF	TGCGCCAGCAGCACTCAAACAGGGCTCTACGAGCAGTACTTC
NA	TRBV12-3/TRBV12-4	TRBD1	TRBJ1-2	CASSTMTGYGYTF	TGTGCCAGCAGTACCATGACAGGGTATGGCTACACCTTC
NA	TRBV27	TRBD2	TRBJ2-3	CASSPPGLAGVDTQYF	TGTGCCAGCAGTCCCCCGGGACTAGCCGGGGTGGATACGCAGTATTTT
NA	TRBV5-1	NA	TRBJ1-6	CASSLESQNNSPLHF	TGCGCCAGCAGCTTGGAATCTCAGAATAATTCACCCCTCCACTTT
NA	TRBV7-2	TRBD1	TRBJ1-1	CASSLQSFRQGPEAFF	TGTGCCAGCAGCTTACAATCCTTTCGACAGGGCCCTGAAGCTTTCTTT
NA	TRBV28	TRBD2	TRBJ2-7	CASTAGGEQYF	TGTGCCAGCACGGCGGGGGGAGAGCAGTACTTC
NA	TRBV4-1	NA	TRBJ1-4	CASSDVGVGTNEKLFF	TGCGCCAGCAGCGACGTCGGGGTTGGCACTAATGAAAAACTGTTTTTT
NA	TRBV10-3	TRBD2	TRBJ2-1	CAISRGDFEQFF	TGTGCCATCAGTCGGGGGGATTTTGAGCAGTTCTTC
NA	TRBV6-4	TRBD1	TRBJ1-2	CASSDFDRGGYGYTF	TGTGCCAGCAGTGACTTCGACAGGGGAGGCTATGGCTACACCTTC
NA	TRBV6-2/TRBV6-3	NA	TRBJ1-2	CASSSYLDVPEENYGYTF	TGTGCCAGCAGTTCCTACCTCGACGTACCGGAGGAAAACTATGGCTACACCTTC
NA	TRBV10-3	TRBD2	TRBJ2-5	CAISSGGDSTQYF	TGTGCCATCAGCAGCGGGGGGGACTCGACCCAGTACTTC
NA	TRBV29-1	NA	TRBJ1-1	CSVEGGGRANTEAFF	TGCAGCGTTGAAGGGGGAGGGCGGGCGAACACTGAAGCTTTCTTT
NA	TRBV4-1	NA	TRBJ1-5	CASSQGLAFSGNQPQHF	TGCGCCAGCAGCCAAGGGTTGGCTTTTTCAGGCAATCAGCCCCAGCATTTT
NA	TRBV4-1	NA	TRBJ2-4	CASSQGVLAKNIQYF	TGCGCCAGCAGCCAAGGTGTTCTAGCCAAAAACATTCAGTACTTC
NA	TRBV2	TRBD1	TRBJ1-4	CASTFMGPGQHNEKLFF	TGTGCCAGCACGTTCATGGGTCCGGGACAGCATAATGAAAAACTGTTTTTT
NA	TRBV9	NA	TRBJ2-5	CASSEGLTTAETQYF	TGTGCCAGCAGCGAGGGACTTACCACGGCAGAGACCCAGTACTTC
NA	TRBV6-6	TRBD1	TRBJ1-1	CASSQIGTGGEGAFF	TGTGCCAGCAGCCAAATTGGGACAGGGGGCGAAGGAGCTTTCTTT
NA	TRBV5-1	TRBD1	TRBJ2-3	CATTGVATDTQYF	TGCGCCACCACAGGGGTGGCCACAGATACGCAGTATTTT
NA	TRBV2	NA	TRBJ2-7	CASSEEREVTYEQYF	TGTGCCAGCAGTGAAGAGAGGGAGGTGACCTACGAGCAGTACTTC
NA	TRBV7-2	NA	TRBJ1-2	CASSLRRAINYGYTF	TGTGCCAGCAGCTTACGCAGGGCGATTAACTATGGCTACACCTTC
NA	TRBV19	TRBD1	TRBJ1-6	CASSPTGTGGGGSPLHF	TGTGCCAGTAGCCCAACCGGGACAGGGGGCGGTGGGTCGCCCCTCCACTTT
few	TRBV7-9	NA	TRBJ2-4	CASSLEGAKNIQYF	TGTGCCAGCAGCTTAGAGGGGGCCAAAAACATTCAGTACTTC
NA	TRBV5-4	NA	TRBJ2-7	CASRPDSSYEQYF	TGTGCCAGCAGACCGGACAGTTCCTACGAGCAGTACTTC
NA	TRBV5-1	NA	TRBJ1-3	CASSLGEGPGNTIYF	TGCGCCAGCAGCTTAGGGGAGGGTCCTGGAAACACCATATATTTT
NA	TRBV5-1	TRBD1	TRBJ2-3	CASSRDRGSADTQYF	TGCGCCAGCAGCCGCGACAGGGGGAGTGCAGATACGCAGTATTTT
NA	TRBV11-3	TRBD1	TRBJ1-3	CASSFGTDGAGNTIYF	TGTGCCAGCAGCTTCGGGACAGATGGAGCTGGAAACACCATATATTTT
NA	TRBV30	TRBD1	TRBJ1-6	CAWSEQGAIPHSPLHF	TGTGCCTGGAGTGAGCAGGGGGCGATACCCCATTCACCCCTCCACTTT
NA	TRBV7-9	NA	TRBJ1-1	CASSWGGVLGTEAFF	TGTGCCAGCAGCTGGGGAGGGGTCTTGGGCACTGAAGCTTTCTTT
NA	TRBV5-1	NA	TRBJ1-2	CASSLTDGQTYGYTF	TGCGCCAGCAGCTTAACTGACGGACAGACCTATGGCTACACCTTC
NA	TRBV7-2	TRBD2	TRBJ2-3	CASSWTGTSGTDTQYF	TGTGCCAGCAGCTGGACCGGGACTAGCGGCACAGATACGCAGTATTTT
NA	TRBV9	NA	TRBJ1-1	CASSVEPDTEAFF	TGTGCCAGCAGCGTAGAACCGGACACTGAAGCTTTCTTT
NA	TRBV20-1	NA	TRBJ1-2	CRANYGYTF	TGCAGGGCCAACTATGGCTACACCTTC
NA	TRBV18	NA	TRBJ2-3	CASSYTGYTDTQYF	TGTGCCAGCTCATACACAGGGTACACAGATACGCAGTATTTT
NA	TRBV4-2	TRBD1	TRBJ2-7	CASSQGTGTSYEQYF	TGTGCCAGCAGCCAGGGGACAGGGACCTCCTACGAGCAGTACTTC
NA	TRBV6-2/TRBV6-3	NA	TRBJ1-6	CASSWGRGRSPLHF	TGTGCCAGCAGTTGGGGCAGGGGAAGGTCACCCCTCCACTTT
NA	TRBV19	TRBD1	TRBJ1-5	CASSTTGTGDNQPQHF	TGTGCCAGTAGTACGACCGGGACAGGGGACAATCAGCCCCAGCATTTT
NA	TRBV19	NA	TRBJ1-1	CASSPRGGDEAFF	TGTGCCAGTAGTCCCCGGGGGGGAGATGAAGCTTTCTTT
NA	TRBV15	NA	TRBJ2-1	CATSRTDEQFF	TGTGCCACCAGCAGGACAGATGAGCAGTTCTTC
NA	TRBV5-1	NA	TRBJ1-2	CASRAGKYYGYTF	TGCGCCAGCAGGGCAGGGAAGTACTATGGCTACACCTTC